These 8 T cell receptor beta chains came from one sample sequenced in a study of shared clonotypes between healthy human individuals. Generated by immunoSEQ multiplex PCR, the TCRdb table keeps only in-frame clones and is missing some. The sample holds about 1,500,000 clones; roughly 96% are singletons and the top ten take over 1%. The sample taken for sequencing was naive CD4+ T cells sorted from blood. Subset specified: CD45RA+ positively selected. Every receptor here comes from a young man in good health.

This clone appeared a single time. V and J are TRBV10-3 and TRBJ2-2, with 13 bases that match TRBD2. In germline, CDR1 is ENHRY, CDR2 SYGVKD. The CDR3 is made up of 17 amino acids. Germline trimming cut 4 bases from V and 7 bases from J; bases unmatched to any gene: 9. The CDR3 sequence: CAISGPGTSGTGGELFF. CDR3 coding DNA: TGTGCCATCAGTGGCCCCGGGACTAGCGGGACGGGCGGGGAGCTGTTTTTT.

Regarding this clone: Other nucleotide sequences from this sample produce the same CDR3. V usage is TRBV18 and J usage is TRBJ2-5; no clear D gene. The CDR3 runs 13 residues. The germline V gene has CDR1 KGHSH and CDR2 LQKENI. Trimming stripped 3 bases from V and 3 bases from J, with 8 bases between. Written as DNA, the CDR3 is TGTGCCAGCTCACCGTTCCAGAAAGAGACCCAGTACTTC. This gives the protein CASSPFQKETQYF.

The rearrangement links TRBV28 to TRBJ2-3; 8 bases match TRBD1. This CDR3 has 17 amino acids. In germline, CDR1 is MDHEN, CDR2 SYDVKM. J was trimmed by 1 base and V by 6 bases; bases with no gene match: 12. The DNA of the CDR3 is TGTGCCAGCAGCCCAGGGGGCAGGGGGCGACGCACAGATACGCAGTATTTT. Its translation: CASSPGGRGRRTDTQYF.

This chain joins TRBV2 and TRBJ2-1; D not resolved. This CDR3 spans 10 amino acids. The V and J ends lost 3 bases and 8 bases respectively, with 2 bases between them. CDR1 is SNHLY and CDR2 is FYNNEI in the germline V gene. CDR3 in amino acids: CASSEYEQFF. The CDR3, as DNA: TGTGCCAGCAGTGAGTATGAGCAGTTCTTC.

This chain uses TRBV5-4 with TRBJ2-3; 8 bases match TRBD1. The CDR3 runs 16 residues. Germline loops: CDR1 SGHNT, CDR2 YYREEE (reference sequence). Trimming cost V 0 bases and J 1 base; bases outside gene matches: 4. The CDR3 nucleotides read TGTGCCAGCAGCTTGGAACCAGGGGGCGGCACAGATACGCAGTATTTT. It translates to CASSLEPGGGTDTQYF.

The chain carries TRBV21-1 and TRBJ2-3; whether TRBD1, the table's D call, matches the DNA was not checked. TRBV21-1 corresponds to a pseudogene. The CDR3 consists of 15 residues. The CDR3 loop is CASRSTGALTDTQYF. The DNA for the CDR3 is TGTGCCAGCAGGTCGACAGGGGCCCTCACAGATACGCAGTATTTT.

The chain recombines TRBV4-1 with TRBJ1-2; D possibly corresponds to TRBD1 (6 bases). The CDR3 is 15 residues long. V lost 0 bases and J 0 bases, leaving 8 bases between the germline ends. CDR1 MGHRA and CDR2 YSYEKL come from the germline V gene. CDR3 region: CASSQETGTNYGYTF. CDR3 nucleotides: TGCGCCAGCAGCCAAGAGACAGGAACTAACTATGGCTACACCTTC.

The chain recombines TRBV5-1 with TRBJ2-7; no definite D call. CDR1 SGHRS and CDR2 YFSETQ come from the germline V gene. The CDR3 is made up of 14 amino acids. The V gene lost 2 bases and the J gene lost 2 bases, with 11 bases spanning the gap. CDR3 protein: CASSLDVETYEQYF. The CDR3 nucleotides read TGCGCCAGCAGCTTAGATGTCGAAACCTACGAGCAGTACTTC.